The present entry profiles one T cell receptor (beta chain) with its context. TCRdb re-called the RT-PCR reads with MiXCR, one entry per CDR3 protein. The sample carries approximately 720,000 distinct CDR3 sequences, around 14% recorded once. V was clipped by 2 bases and J by 5 bases, with 14 bases between them. CDR1 MNHEY and CDR2 SVGAGI come from the germline V gene. The CDR3 contains 15 residues. This receptor was taken from a female donor in good health, serving as a healthy control. The specimen sequenced was memory CD4+ T cells from blood. The chain has TRBV6-5 and TRBJ2-3; D uncertain. Written as DNA, the CDR3 is TGTGCCAGCAGTTACATCACTTCTGCCGTAGATACGCAGTATTTT. It encodes CASSYITSAVDTQYF.